This TCR beta chain was sequenced during a study of naive and memory T cell subsets. The study's findings and limits: Activation and differentiation may alter RNA-based TCR counts. Naive repertoires, especially CD8, held a few larger clonotypes, possibly memory cells re-expressing CD45RA.

Concerning this clonotype itself: Its target is not known.

The beta constant-region primer was an equimolar mix of two oligonucleotides covering TRBC1 and TRBC2. Ligated cDNA was amplified by four rounds of PCR with nested alpha and beta constant-region primers and SP2. Via MiXCR, TCRdb re-called the UMI-ligation and nested PCR reads, giving one row per CDR3 protein. The table includes 99,000 or so distinct CDR3 sequences, more than 14% detected once. The specimen sequenced was naive CD8+ T cells from blood. The TCR originated in a human donor in good health.

In DNA, the CDR3 is TGTGCCAGCAGTCGGATAGGCAATCAGCCCCAGCATTTT. This sequence encodes CASSRIGNQPQHF. This chain uses TRBV6-5 with TRBJ1-5, with D hard to call. The CDR3 has 13 residues. Germline values: CDR1 MNHEY, CDR2 SVGAGI. V was pared by 5 bases and J by 2 bases, with 7 bases between.